Presented here are 28 T cell receptor beta chains from one specimen sequenced in a study of graft-versus-host responses after intestinal transplantation. These TCRs are of unknown antigen specificity. The assay was immunoSEQ multiplex PCR, and TCRdb's table has in-frame clones only and misses some. Of about 86,000 clones in the sample, 88% were seen once. The material was unstimulated CD4+ T cells sorted from spleen or lymph node cells, obtained before transplant. These TCRs come from a human donor who was the organ donor for an intestinal transplant.

The chain recombines TRBV7-3 with TRBJ2-2, with 11 nucleotides matching TRBD2. Per germline, CDR1 SGHTA and CDR2 FQGTGA. The CDR3 runs 16 residues. V lost 3 bases and J lost 7; bases outside the gene matches: 7. CDR3 region: CASSFSGGANVGELFF. The CDR3 DNA reads TGTGCCAGCAGCTTTAGCGGGGGGGCTAACGTCGGGGAGCTGTTTTTT.

The J gene is TRBJ2-1, the V gene TRBV27, with D perhaps TRBD2 (6 bases). Germline loops: CDR1 MNHEY, CDR2 SMNVEV (reference sequence). The V end lost 2 bases, the J end lost 8 bases, and 19 bases lay between the germline ends. The CDR3 runs 16 residues. CDR3 nucleotides: TGTGCCAGCAGTTTAGCGATACCGGGACTTACTGATGAGCAGTTCTTC. It is translated as CASSLAIPGLTDEQFF.

The chain employs TRBV7-8 and TRBJ1-2, with unresolved D. V lost 2 bases, J lost 2 bases, and 3 bases lay in between. Germline V CDR1 and CDR2: SGHVS, FQNEAQ. This CDR3 comprises 12 residues. The CDR3 spells CASSLTNYGYTF. The CDR3 DNA sequence: TGTGCCAGCAGCTTAACAAACTATGGCTACACCTTC.

The chain is built from TRBV11-2 and TRBJ1-2; 9 bases line up with TRBD1. J was trimmed by 1 base and V by 2 bases; bases with no gene match: 5. The germline V gene encodes CDR1 SGHAT and CDR2 FQNNGV. This CDR3 contains 16 residues. The CDR3 region is CASSLHGTGLNYGYTF. CDR3 coding DNA: TGTGCCAGCAGCTTACACGGGACAGGGCTTAACTATGGCTACACCTTC.

CDR3 protein: CASSSTDSLGREQFF. The CDR3 DNA follows: TGTGCCAGCAGCTCGACAGACAGTCTGGGGCGAGAGCAGTTCTTC. The chain uses TRBV7-3 and TRBJ2-1; perhaps TRBD1 as D (5 bases). The germline CDR1 and CDR2 sequences are SGHTA and FQGTGA. V shed 4 bases and J shed 10 bases, with 20 bases lying between them. This CDR3 region has 15 residues.

This clone was detected a few times. This chain joins TRBV15 and TRBJ1-4, with D hard to call. Trimming left V 0 bases short and J 8 bases short, with 7 bases between. The CDR3 sequence is 13 residues long. Germline V lookup: CDR1 LNHNV, CDR2 YYDKDF (reference sequence). The CDR3 sequence: CATSRDPVEKLFF. The CDR3 nucleotides read TGTGCCACCAGCAGAGATCCCGTGGAAAAACTGTTTTTT.

This chain uses TRBV7-2 with TRBJ1-1, with 7 positions matching TRBD1. The CDR3 length is 16 residues. V lost 3 bases and J lost 2; bases outside the gene matches: 9. Germline CDR1 is SGHTA and CDR2 is FQGNSA. The CDR3 reads CASSFTGTVFNTEAFF. The DNA of the CDR3 is TGTGCCAGCAGCTTCACCGGGACAGTCTTTAACACTGAAGCTTTCTTT.

The genes are TRBV2 and TRBJ2-1; the D is unclear. The CDR3 is 13 amino acids. V was trimmed by 10 bases and J by 2 bases, leaving 12 bases between them. Per germline, CDR1 SNHLY and CDR2 FYNNEI. The CDR3 sequence: CATDHGPYNEQFF. CDR3 DNA: TGTGCCACAGACCATGGGCCCTACAATGAGCAGTTCTTC.

The chain uses TRBV9 and TRBJ2-7; perhaps TRBD2 as D (5 bases). This CDR3 spans 15 amino acids. Trimming took 0 bases from V and 0 from J, leaving 10 bases between them. Germline CDR1 SGDLS, CDR2 YYNGEE. CDR3 nucleotide sequence: TGTGCCAGCAGCGTAGAGAGCGGCAGCTCCTACGAGCAGTACTTC. This codes for CASSVESGSSYEQYF.

The chain is built from TRBV11-3 and TRBJ1-1; 7 bases agree with TRBD1. The trim removed 5 bases at V and 8 bases at J, leaving 8 bases unmatched. The CDR3 length is 13 residues. Germline CDR1 reads SGHNT; CDR2 reads YENEEA. The chain's CDR3 is CASSARQGGEAFF. The CDR3 DNA is TGTGCCAGCAGCGCCCGACAGGGCGGGGAAGCTTTCTTT.

The chain uses TRBV6-5 and TRBJ1-1, with TRBD1 matching over 8 bases. V lost 5 bases and J lost 2; bases outside the gene matches: 7. Germline assignment: CDR1 MNHEY and CDR2 SVGAGI. The CDR3 covers 15 residues. The DNA for the CDR3 is TGTGCCAGCAGTCCGCCGACAGGGGAAAACACTGAAGCTTTCTTT. This translates into CASSPPTGENTEAFF.

The chain recombines TRBV2 with TRBJ2-3, with 7 bases matching TRBD2. There are 14 residues in the CDR3. V lost 9 bases, J lost 2 bases, and 8 bases stayed unmatched. In germline, CDR1 is SNHLY, CDR2 FYNNEI. As DNA, the CDR3 is TGTGCCAGAAAACGGGGGGTCATCACAGATACGCAGTATTTT. This translates into CARKRGVITDTQYF.

This chain joins TRBV19 and TRBJ1-6; maybe TRBD1 (5 bases). The germline gives CDR1 LNHDA, CDR2 SQIVND (reference sequence). The CDR3 sequence is 16 residues long. The germline V and J ends were trimmed by 10 bases and 0 bases, with 16 bases remaining between them. CDR3 DNA: TGTGCCACTTCAAAGGACACGAGCTCCTATAATTCACCCCTCCACTTT. Amino acid sequence: CATSKDTSSYNSPLHF.

The chain combines TRBV6-1 with TRBJ1-1; D possibly corresponds to TRBD1 (6 bases). CDR3 length equals 15 residues. V lost 6 bases to trimming and J lost 5 bases, with 19 bases between them. CDR1 and CDR2 (germline): MNHNS, SASEGT. In DNA, the CDR3 is TGTGCCAGCAGGCCAACAGGGTTGACGAGTACTGAAGCTTTCTTT. This encodes CASRPTGLTSTEAFF.

This clone was found a few times. The rearrangement joins TRBV11-2 to TRBJ2-1; 13 bases agree with TRBD2. Germline CDR1 reads SGHAT; CDR2 reads FQNNGV. V shed 5 bases and J 9 bases; nucleotides not matched to a gene: 10. This CDR3 has 16 residues. The CDR3 bases are TGTGCCAGCAGCCACACCACTAGCGGGAGGGCCGGTGAGCAGTTCTTC. Translated: CASSHTTSGRAGEQFF.

This chain links TRBV7-2 with TRBJ2-7, with 9 bases lining up with TRBD2. The CDR3 has 15 amino acids. J was trimmed by 0 bases and V by 4 bases; bases with no gene match: 4. Germline V gives CDR1 SGHTA, CDR2 FQGNSA. The CDR3 DNA sequence: TGTGCCAGCAGCTCCAGTAGCGGGAGCTCCTACGAGCAGTACTTC. This sequence encodes CASSSSSGSSYEQYF.

CDR3: CASSEPGGASSYEQYF. The CDR3, as DNA: TGTGCCAGCAGTGAACCCGGGGGGGCGTCGTCCTACGAGCAGTACTTC. V gene TRBV6-1 combines with J gene TRBJ2-7; TRBD2 agrees at 8 bases. V gave up 2 bases and J gave up 1 base; unmatched junction bases: 7. Germline V gene lookup returns CDR1 MNHNS and CDR2 SASEGT. The CDR3 has 16 amino acids.

The chain recombines TRBV7-8 with TRBJ2-7, with TRBD1 identical over 10 bases. Germline V gene data show CDR1 as SGHVS and CDR2 as FQNEAQ. V shed 5 bases and J 3 bases; nucleotides not matched to a gene: 7. There are 15 residues in the CDR3. CDR3 protein: CASSLGTGVYYEQYF. In DNA form, the CDR3 reads TGTGCCAGCAGCCTCGGGACAGGGGTCTACTACGAGCAGTACTTC. Combining the CDR3 with reference TRBV7-8 and TRBJ2-7 gives the whole variable domain GAGVSQSPRYKVAKRGQDVALRCDPISGHVSLFWYQQALGQGPEFLTYFQNEAQLDKSGLPSDRFFAERPEGSVSTLKIQRTQQEDSAVYLCASSLGTGVYYEQYFGPGTRLTVT.

The chain is built from TRBV9 and TRBJ1-1; D is possibly TRBD1 (5 bases). Germline CDR1 SGDLS, CDR2 YYNGEE. The length of the CDR3 is 11 residues. V was clipped by 7 bases and J by 5 bases, with 9 bases between them. The CDR3 region is CASARGTEAFF. DNA for the CDR3: TGTGCCAGCGCCCGGGGGACTGAAGCTTTCTTT.

This clone was recorded once. This chain connects TRBV6-1 to TRBJ2-5; D possibly corresponds to TRBD2 (7 bases). Trimming removed 6 bases from V and 7 bases from J, with 15 bases in between. Germline V gene data show CDR1 as MNHNS and CDR2 as SASEGT. The CDR3 extends over 13 amino acids. The CDR3 DNA reads as TGTGCCAGCAGCCGCGGACTAGGGGGGACCCAGTACTTC. Translated: CASSRGLGGTQYF.

The chain combines TRBV7-2 with TRBJ2-7; possible D gene TRBD1, 6 bases. V lost 5 bases and J lost 8, with 19 bases in between. Germline values: CDR1 SGHTA, CDR2 FQGNSA. This CDR3 region has 14 residues. The CDR3 reads CASSPQGPVDKQYF. The CDR3 bases are TGTGCCAGCAGCCCCCAGGGGCCGGTGGATAAGCAGTACTTC.

This chain links TRBV27 with TRBJ1-2; D uncertain. V was trimmed by 8 bases and J by 4 bases, leaving 17 bases between them. The length of the CDR3 is 14 residues. The germline CDR1 and CDR2 sequences are MNHEY and SMNVEV (reference sequence). The CDR3 here is CASASGSFTYGYTF. CDR3 DNA sequence: TGTGCCAGCGCTTCCGGGTCCTTCACCTATGGCTACACCTTC.

This clone was detected only a few times. CDR3 nucleotide sequence: TGTGCCTGGACTGGACAGCTCTCTGGAAACACCATATATTTT. It yields the protein CAWTGQLSGNTIYF. This chain uses TRBV30 with TRBJ1-3; weak D call: TRBD1 (6 bases). Germline V gene data show CDR1 as GTSNPN and CDR2 as SVGIG (reference sequence). Trimming took off 4 bases at V and 0 bases at J, with 10 bases between the two ends. The CDR3 has 14 amino acids. Using reference TRBV30 and TRBJ1-3 for the parts outside the CDR3, the full variable domain is SQTIHQWPATLVQPVGSPLSLECTVEGTSNPNLYWYRQAAGRGLQLLFYSVGIGQISSEVPQNLSASRPQDRQFILSSKKLLLSDSGFYLCAWTGQLSGNTIYFGEGSWLTVV.

This clone was recorded once. The rearrangement uses TRBV5-1 and TRBJ2-1; unclear D gene. The germline V gene encodes CDR1 SGHRS and CDR2 YFSETQ. V was cut by 4 bases and J by 0 bases, with 14 bases left in between. The CDR3 length is 16 residues. CDR3 sequence reads: CASSPLGVSSYNEQFF. In DNA, the CDR3 is TGCGCCAGCAGCCCCCTGGGCGTAAGCTCCTACAATGAGCAGTTCTTC.

The chain carries TRBV5-1 and TRBJ1-1, with TRBD1 matching over 8 bases. The length of the CDR3 is 14 residues. The ends lost 5 bases at V and 11 bases at J; junction bases unmatched: 14. Germline V CDR1 and CDR2: SGHRS, YFSETQ. CDR3 region: CASRLRDRGGEAFF. CDR3 DNA sequence: TGCGCCAGCAGGCTCCGAGACAGGGGCGGGGAGGCTTTCTTT.

This clone was picked up one time. The chain joins TRBV5-8 to TRBJ1-5; maybe TRBD1 (5 bases). CDR3 length: 14 amino acids. CDR1 SGHTS and CDR2 YDEGEE come from the germline V gene. Trimming took off 0 bases at V and 10 bases at J, with 14 bases between the two ends. This CDR3 is CASSLASGEGPQHF. The CDR3 coding sequence is TGTGCCAGCAGCTTGGCGTCGGGGGAAGGTCCCCAGCATTTT.

The chain recombines TRBV7-9 with TRBJ2-1; 8 bases map to TRBD2. The germline V gene has CDR1 SEHNR and CDR2 FQNEAQ (reference sequence). Trimming cost V 5 bases and J 2 bases; bases outside gene matches: 5. CDR3 length equals 15 residues. CDR3 in DNA: TGTGCCAGCAGCCCCAGCGGGAGTCCCTACAATGAGCAGTTCTTC. Amino acids: CASSPSGSPYNEQFF.

The sample holds a few counts of this clone. CDR3 in DNA: TGTGCCAGCAGCTTGGCAGGACAGGGCGGAGGCTACACCTTC. Its translation is CASSLAGQGGGYTF. This rearrangement joins TRBV7-9 to TRBJ1-2; 8 nucleotides align to TRBD1. The CDR3 runs 14 residues. Germline CDR1 and CDR2: SEHNR and FQNEAQ (reference sequence). Trimming at V came to 3 bases and at J to 8 bases, leaving 8 bases not matched to a gene.